What follows are 20 T cell receptor beta chains derived from one specimen sequenced in a study of T cell changes during pregnancy in multiple sclerosis. Here immunoSEQ multiplex PCR was the method, and the copy in TCRdb shows in-frame clones only, minus some. The data contain 50,000 or so clones, roughly 95% of them singletons. Material: CD4+ T cells from peripheral blood mononuclear cells, obtained in the third trimester of pregnancy. Receptor source: a female donor with multiple sclerosis, enrolled in a pregnancy study.

CDR3 amino acids: CAWSGPGLNEKLFF. The DNA of the CDR3 is TGTGCCTGGAGTGGGCCAGGCTTAAATGAAAAACTGTTTTTT. The rearrangement links TRBV30 to TRBJ1-4, with D unresolved. Trimming cost V 1 base and J 5 bases, with 11 bases left between them. Germline values: CDR1 GTSNPN, CDR2 SVGIG (reference sequence). The CDR3 totals 14 residues.

This chain links TRBV28 with TRBJ2-1; 12 bases align to TRBD2. The trim removed 4 bases at V and 0 bases at J, leaving 10 bases unmatched. Germline CDR1 is MDHEN and CDR2 is SYDVKM. The CDR3 has 19 amino acids. CDR3 amino acids: CASSSRSGTSGFSYNEQFF. CDR3 sequence (DNA): TGTGCCAGCAGTTCGCGCTCCGGGACTAGCGGGTTCTCCTACAATGAGCAGTTCTTC. Based on the CDR3 plus reference TRBV28 and TRBJ2-1, the full variable domain is DVKVTQSSRYLVKRTGEKVFLECVQDMDHENMFWYRQDPGLGLRLIYFSYDVKMKEKGDIPEGYSVSREKKERFSLILESASTNQTSMYLCASSSRSGTSGFSYNEQFFGPGTRLTVL.

The CDR3 DNA reads TGTGCCAGCTCCCGAGAGCCTAGCTCCTACAATGAGCAGTTCTTC. This codes for CASSREPSSYNEQFF. The chain has TRBV18 and TRBJ2-1; D uncertain. Trimming took off 6 bases at V and 0 bases at J, with 12 bases between the two ends. This CDR3 spans 15 amino acids. Germline V CDR1 and CDR2: KGHSH, LQKENI.

CDR3 sequence: CASSDPNRYGSNEQYF. Written as DNA, the CDR3 is TGTGCCAGCAGTGATCCTAACAGATATGGGTCGAACGAGCAGTACTTC. This chain uses TRBV6-1 with TRBJ2-7; D is unclear. CDR3 length: 16 residues. V dropped 3 bases and J dropped 5 bases, with 20 bases sitting between them. The germline gives CDR1 MNHNS, CDR2 SASEGT.

The chain has TRBV5-4 and TRBJ2-1; 8 bases are a match to TRBD2. The CDR3 has 15 residues. V gave up 5 bases and J gave up 6 bases; unmatched junction bases: 10. Germline CDR1 SGHNT, CDR2 YYREEE (reference sequence). The CDR3 bases are TGTGCCAGCAGACGAACCGGGACTAGGGCCAATGAGCAGTTCTTC. It is translated as CASRRTGTRANEQFF.

The J gene is TRBJ2-2, the V gene TRBV7-3; possibly TRBD2 for D (5 bases). Germline CDR1 SGHTA, CDR2 FQGTGA. V was pared by 4 bases and J by 5 bases, with 11 bases between. The CDR3 spans 14 residues. The CDR3 loop reads CASSSNSGTGELFF. In DNA form, the CDR3 reads TGTGCCAGCAGCTCCAACAGCGGAACCGGGGAGCTGTTTTTT.

The chain combines TRBV5-8 with TRBJ2-1; 7 nucleotides match TRBD2. Germline V gives CDR1 SGHTS, CDR2 YDEGEE. V lost 0 bases to trimming and J lost 0 bases; unmatched junction nucleotides: 9. The CDR3 contains 18 residues. The CDR3 protein is CASSLVQGGGSSYNEQFF. The CDR3 DNA is TGTGCCAGCAGCTTGGTTCAGGGCGGGGGTAGCTCCTACAATGAGCAGTTCTTC.

The chain has TRBV10-1 and TRBJ2-2; TRBD2 might be the D (6 bases). V shed 6 bases and J shed 2 bases, with 16 bases lying between them. The CDR3 contains 16 residues. In germline, CDR1 is WNHNN, CDR2 SYGVQD (reference sequence). CDR3 loop: CASRVRDSFNTGELFF. The CDR3 region has the DNA TGCGCCAGCAGAGTCCGGGACTCCTTTAACACCGGGGAGCTGTTTTTT.

The chain uses TRBV6-5 and TRBJ2-7; TRBD1 agrees at 11 bases. Germline V gene lookup returns CDR1 MNHEY and CDR2 SVGAGI. The CDR3 is made up of 14 amino acids. Trimming cost V 5 bases and J 2 bases; bases outside gene matches: 2. CDR3 protein: CASSRDRGTYEQYF. The CDR3 nucleotides are TGTGCCAGCAGTCGGGACAGGGGGACCTACGAGCAGTACTTC.

CDR3: CASSLDLTSGRAGEQYF. The CDR3 coding sequence is TGTGCCAGCAGCTTGGATTTGACTAGCGGGAGGGCGGGTGAGCAGTACTTC. V and J are TRBV5-4 and TRBJ2-7; 14 bases match TRBD2. Trimming cost V 0 bases and J 7 bases; bases outside gene matches: 9. The germline gives CDR1 SGHNT, CDR2 YYREEE (reference sequence). There are 17 residues in the CDR3.

This sequence joins TRBV7-2 and TRBJ2-2, with D tentatively TRBD2 (5 bases). Germline V gene lookup returns CDR1 SGHTA and CDR2 FQGNSA. The length of the CDR3 is 15 residues. The ends were cut back, 1 base at V and 7 bases at J, with 13 bases in the middle. CDR3 in amino acids: CASSLVRFRGGELFF. The DNA for the CDR3 is TGTGCCAGCAGCTTAGTACGGTTCCGGGGCGGGGAGCTGTTTTTT.

J is TRBJ2-7 and V is TRBV28; no clear D gene. The germline V and J ends were trimmed by 1 base and 6 bases, with 7 bases remaining between them. CDR1 is MDHEN and CDR2 is SYDVKM in the germline V gene. The CDR3 totals 12 residues. CDR3 amino acids: CASSLYSREQYF. In nucleotides, the CDR3 is TGTGCCAGCAGTTTATATTCCCGCGAGCAGTACTTC. The variable domain in full, with the rest retrieved from reference TRBV28 and TRBJ2-7, is DVKVTQSSRYLVKRTGEKVFLECVQDMDHENMFWYRQDPGLGLRLIYFSYDVKMKEKGDIPEGYSVSREKKERFSLILESASTNQTSMYLCASSLYSREQYFGPGTRLTVT.

This rearrangement joins TRBV6-1 to TRBJ1-2; D is undetermined. CDR1 is MNHNS and CDR2 is SASEGT in the germline V gene. CDR3 size: 14 residues. The ends were cut back, 1 base at V and 7 bases at J, with 13 bases in the middle. Here the CDR3 reads CASSEGGVPGGYTF. In DNA, the CDR3 is TGTGCCAGCAGTGAAGGCGGGGTACCTGGTGGCTACACCTTC.

The chain uses TRBV19 and TRBJ2-7; unclear D gene. Per the germline V gene, CDR1 is LNHDA and CDR2 is SQIVND (reference sequence). CDR3 length: 14 residues. Trimming cost V 2 bases and J 2 bases, with 10 bases left between them. CDR3 bases: TGTGCCAGTAGTATAAAAGACAAGACCTACGAGCAGTACTTC. It yields the protein CASSIKDKTYEQYF.

This chain joins TRBV5-4 and TRBJ2-2; 13 nucleotides align to TRBD2. V lost 2 bases and J lost 2; bases outside the gene matches: 3. CDR1 SGHNT and CDR2 YYREEE come from the germline V gene (reference sequence). The length of the CDR3 is 17 residues. CDR3 DNA: TGTGCCAGCAGCTTTGGACTAGCGGGGGTTAACACCGGGGAGCTGTTTTTT. As protein: CASSFGLAGVNTGELFF.

The J gene is TRBJ2-7, the V gene TRBV5-4; the match to TRBD2 covers 12 bases. Germline assignment: CDR1 SGHNT and CDR2 YYREEE (reference sequence). This CDR3 has 15 amino acids. Germline trimming cut 5 bases from V and 1 base from J; bases unmatched to any gene: 4. CDR3 sequence (DNA): TGTGCCAGCAGGGGTGGGACTAGCGGGTCCTACGAGCAGTACTTC. It specifies CASRGGTSGSYEQYF.

The chain is built from TRBV18 and TRBJ2-6; possibly TRBD1 for D (7 bases). V gave up 3 bases and J gave up 2 bases, with 14 bases separating them. The CDR3 spans 17 residues. Germline V gene data show CDR1 as KGHSH and CDR2 as LQKENI. The CDR3 bases are TGTGCCAGCTCACCCAGGGGGGACCAGGCTGGGGCCAACGTCCTGACTTTC. This gives the protein CASSPRGDQAGANVLTF.

The chain couples TRBV7-2 to TRBJ2-3; 8 bases agree with TRBD2. The germline gives CDR1 SGHTA, CDR2 FQGNSA. There are 16 residues in the CDR3. V trimming: 2 bases; J trimming: 5 bases; junction bases outside the gene matches: 9. The CDR3: CASSLLSGGQGDTQYF. In DNA form, the CDR3 reads TGTGCCAGCAGCTTATTAAGCGGGGGCCAGGGAGATACGCAGTATTTT.

This sequence joins TRBV7-2 and TRBJ2-2, with 9 positions matching TRBD2. The CDR3 length is 15 residues. Looked up from germline, CDR1 is SGHTA and CDR2 is FQGNSA. V trimming: 3 bases; J trimming: 5 bases; junction bases outside the gene matches: 4. CDR3 nucleotide sequence: TGTGCCAGCAGCTTGGAAGCGGGGGGTACCGGGGAGCTGTTTTTT. It codes for CASSLEAGGTGELFF. The variable domain in full, with the rest retrieved from reference TRBV7-2 and TRBJ2-2, is GAGVSQSPSNKVTEKGKDVELRCDPISGHTALYWYRQSLGQGLEFLIYFQGNSAPDKSGLPSDRFSAERTGGSVSTLTIQRTQQEDSAVYLCASSLEAGGTGELFFGEGSRLTVL.

The chain recombines TRBV10-3 with TRBJ1-6; weak D call: TRBD1 (5 bases). The germline V gene has CDR1 ENHRY and CDR2 SYGVKD. V was trimmed by 4 bases and J by 10 bases, leaving 11 bases between them. This CDR3 region has 13 residues. The CDR3 sequence: CAISAGLESPLHF. CDR3 nucleotide sequence: TGTGCCATCAGTGCAGGGCTGGAGTCACCCCTCCACTTT.